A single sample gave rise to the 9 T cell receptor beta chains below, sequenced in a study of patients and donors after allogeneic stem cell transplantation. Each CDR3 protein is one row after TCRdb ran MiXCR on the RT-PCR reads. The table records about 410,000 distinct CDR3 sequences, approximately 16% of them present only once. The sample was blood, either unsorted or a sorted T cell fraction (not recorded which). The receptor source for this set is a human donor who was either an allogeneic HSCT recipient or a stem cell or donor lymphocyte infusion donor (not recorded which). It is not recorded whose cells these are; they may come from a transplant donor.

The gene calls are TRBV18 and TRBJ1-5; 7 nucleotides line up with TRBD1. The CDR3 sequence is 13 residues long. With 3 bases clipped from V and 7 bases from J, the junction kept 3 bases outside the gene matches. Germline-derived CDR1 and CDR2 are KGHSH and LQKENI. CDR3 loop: CASSPDRVQPQHF. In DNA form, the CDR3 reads TGTGCCAGCTCACCCGACAGGGTCCAGCCCCAGCATTTT.

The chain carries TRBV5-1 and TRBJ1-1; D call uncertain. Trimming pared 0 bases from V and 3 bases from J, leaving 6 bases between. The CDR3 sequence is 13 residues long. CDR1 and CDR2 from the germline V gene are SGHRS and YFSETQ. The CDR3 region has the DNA TGCGCCAGCAGCTTGGGAGTGCACACTGAAGCTTTCTTT. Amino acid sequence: CASSLGVHTEAFF.

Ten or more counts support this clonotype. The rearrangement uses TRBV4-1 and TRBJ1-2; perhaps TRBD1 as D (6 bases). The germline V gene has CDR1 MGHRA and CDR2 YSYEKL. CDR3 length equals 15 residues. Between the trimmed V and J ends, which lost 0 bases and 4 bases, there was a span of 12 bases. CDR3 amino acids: CASSQESSRGYGYTF. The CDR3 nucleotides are TGCGCCAGCAGCCAAGAATCGTCCAGGGGCTATGGCTACACCTTC.

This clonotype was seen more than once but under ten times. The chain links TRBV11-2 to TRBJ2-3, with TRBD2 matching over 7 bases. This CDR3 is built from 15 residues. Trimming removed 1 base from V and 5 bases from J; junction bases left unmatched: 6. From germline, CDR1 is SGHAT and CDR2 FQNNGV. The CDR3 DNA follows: TGTGCCAGCAGCTTAGTCGGGGCGGGGGAAGATACGCAGTATTTT. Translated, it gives CASSLVGAGEDTQYF.

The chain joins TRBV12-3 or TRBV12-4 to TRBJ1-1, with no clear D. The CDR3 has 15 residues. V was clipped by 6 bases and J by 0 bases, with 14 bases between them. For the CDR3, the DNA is TGTGCCAGCAGCCCCCGAACGGTGCTGAACACTGAAGCTTTCTTT. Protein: CASSPRTVLNTEAFF.

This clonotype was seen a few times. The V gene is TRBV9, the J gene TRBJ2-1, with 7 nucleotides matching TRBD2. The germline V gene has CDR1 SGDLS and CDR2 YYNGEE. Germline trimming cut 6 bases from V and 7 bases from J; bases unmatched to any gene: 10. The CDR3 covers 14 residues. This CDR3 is CASNSGGAVNEQFF. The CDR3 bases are TGTGCCAGCAACTCGGGGGGTGCAGTGAATGAGCAGTTCTTC.

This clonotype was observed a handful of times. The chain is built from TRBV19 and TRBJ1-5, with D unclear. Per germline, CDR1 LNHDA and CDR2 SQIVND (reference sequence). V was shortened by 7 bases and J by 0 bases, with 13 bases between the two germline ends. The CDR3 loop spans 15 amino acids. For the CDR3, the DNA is TGTGCCAGTACCCCCCCGAGAGCTAGCAATCAGCCCCAGCATTTT. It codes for CASTPPRASNQPQHF.

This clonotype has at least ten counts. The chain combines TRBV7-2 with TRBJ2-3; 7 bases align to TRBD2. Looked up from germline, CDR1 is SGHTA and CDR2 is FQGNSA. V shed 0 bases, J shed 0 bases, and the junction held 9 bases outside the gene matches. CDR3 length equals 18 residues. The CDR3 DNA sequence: TGTGCCAGCAGCTTAGCCTCTTGGCGGGGGTTAAGCACAGATACGCAGTATTTT. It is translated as CASSLASWRGLSTDTQYF.

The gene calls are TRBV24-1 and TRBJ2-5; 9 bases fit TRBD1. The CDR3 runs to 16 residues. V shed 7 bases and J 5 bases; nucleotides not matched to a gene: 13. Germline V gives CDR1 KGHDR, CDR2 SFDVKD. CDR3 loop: CATSNPHRQGVETQYF. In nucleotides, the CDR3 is TGTGCCACCAGCAACCCCCACCGACAGGGGGTGGAGACCCAGTACTTC.